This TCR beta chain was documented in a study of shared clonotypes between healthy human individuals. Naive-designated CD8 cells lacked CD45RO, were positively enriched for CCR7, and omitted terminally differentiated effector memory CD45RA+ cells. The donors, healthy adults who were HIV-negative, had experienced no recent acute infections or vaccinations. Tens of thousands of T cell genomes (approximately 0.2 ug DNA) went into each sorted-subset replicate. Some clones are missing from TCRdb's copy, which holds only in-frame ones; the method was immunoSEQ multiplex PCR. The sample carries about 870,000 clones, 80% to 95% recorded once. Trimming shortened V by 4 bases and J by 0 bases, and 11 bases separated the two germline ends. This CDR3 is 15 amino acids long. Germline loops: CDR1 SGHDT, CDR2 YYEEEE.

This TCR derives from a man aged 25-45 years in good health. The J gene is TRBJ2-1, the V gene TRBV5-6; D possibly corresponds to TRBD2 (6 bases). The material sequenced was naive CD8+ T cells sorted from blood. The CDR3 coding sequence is TGTGCCAGCAGCCCCAGACTAGGCTCCTACAATGAGCAGTTCTTC. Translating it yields CASSPRLGSYNEQFF.